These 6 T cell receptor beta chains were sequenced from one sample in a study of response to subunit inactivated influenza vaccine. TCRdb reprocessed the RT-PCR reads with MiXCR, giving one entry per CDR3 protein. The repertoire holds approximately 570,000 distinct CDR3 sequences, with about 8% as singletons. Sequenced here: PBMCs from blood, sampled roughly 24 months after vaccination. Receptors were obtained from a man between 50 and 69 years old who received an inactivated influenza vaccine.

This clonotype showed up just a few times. The CDR3 DNA follows: TGTGCCAGCAGTTTAAGGGAGGTCAGGAAAGCTTTCTTT. Translation gives CASSLREVRKAFF. V gene TRBV12-3 or TRBV12-4 combines with J gene TRBJ1-1; D not resolved. The CDR3 contains 13 residues. The V end lost 2 bases, the J end lost 9 bases, and 13 bases lay between the germline ends.

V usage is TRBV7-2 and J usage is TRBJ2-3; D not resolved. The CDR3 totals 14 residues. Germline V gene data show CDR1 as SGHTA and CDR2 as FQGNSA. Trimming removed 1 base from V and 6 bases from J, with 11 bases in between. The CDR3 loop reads CASSLGAPPDTQYF. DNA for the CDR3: TGTGCCAGCAGCTTAGGCGCCCCTCCGGATACGCAGTATTTT.

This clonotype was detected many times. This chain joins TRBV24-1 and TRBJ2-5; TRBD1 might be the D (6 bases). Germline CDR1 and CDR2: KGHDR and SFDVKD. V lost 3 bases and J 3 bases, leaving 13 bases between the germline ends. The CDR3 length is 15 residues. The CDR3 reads CATSDPTGPKETQYF. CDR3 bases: TGTGCCACCAGTGATCCGACAGGCCCTAAAGAGACCCAGTACTTC.

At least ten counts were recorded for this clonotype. The CDR3 here is CASSFDSGGAGYNEQFF. DNA for the CDR3: TGTGCCAGCAGTTTTGATAGCGGGGGGGCCGGGTACAATGAGCAGTTCTTC. The V and J genes are TRBV12-3 or TRBV12-4 and TRBJ2-1; 11 bases match TRBD2. V gave up 3 bases and J gave up 4 bases; unmatched junction bases: 8. The CDR3 totals 17 residues.

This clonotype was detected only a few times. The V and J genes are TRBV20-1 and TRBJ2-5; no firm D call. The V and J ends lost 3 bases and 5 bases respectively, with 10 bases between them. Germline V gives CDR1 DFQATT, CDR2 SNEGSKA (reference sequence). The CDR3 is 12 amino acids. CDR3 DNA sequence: TGCAGTGCTAGCCGGGCGAAGGAGACCCAGTACTTC. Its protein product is CSASRAKETQYF.

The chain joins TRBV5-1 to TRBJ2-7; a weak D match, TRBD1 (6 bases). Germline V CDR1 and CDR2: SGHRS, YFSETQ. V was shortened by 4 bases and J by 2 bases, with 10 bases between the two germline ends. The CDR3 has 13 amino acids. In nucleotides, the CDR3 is TGCGCCAGCAGCAAACGACAGGCCTACGAGCAGTACTTC. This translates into CASSKRQAYEQYF.